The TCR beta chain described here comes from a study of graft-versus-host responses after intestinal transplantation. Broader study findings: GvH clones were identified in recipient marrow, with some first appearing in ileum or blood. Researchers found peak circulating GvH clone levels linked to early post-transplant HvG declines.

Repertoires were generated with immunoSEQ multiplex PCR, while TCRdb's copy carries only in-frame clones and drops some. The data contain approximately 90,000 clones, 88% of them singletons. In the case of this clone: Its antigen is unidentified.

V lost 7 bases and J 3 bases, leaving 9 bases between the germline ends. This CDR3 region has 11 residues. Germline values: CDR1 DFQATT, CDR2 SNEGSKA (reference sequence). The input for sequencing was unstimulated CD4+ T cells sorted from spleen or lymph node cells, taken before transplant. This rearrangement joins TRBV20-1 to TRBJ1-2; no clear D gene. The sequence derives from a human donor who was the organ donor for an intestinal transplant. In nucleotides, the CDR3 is TGCAGTGGGGGAGAGGACTATGGCTACACCTTC. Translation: CSGGEDYGYTF.